One and the same sample provided the 5 T cell receptor beta chains below, sequenced in a study of siplizumab effects on memory and regulatory T cells. Here immunoSEQ multiplex PCR was the method, and the copy in TCRdb shows in-frame clones only, minus some. The table records 1,100 or so clones, around 79% of them present only once. Input material: TEMRA CD8+ T cells sorted from blood. The subset is: unstimulated CD8+ CD45RA+ effector memory T cells. The receptors originated from a human donor in good health.

A remark on this clone: At one end, the junction sequence differs from germline, possibly due to a read error. The V call is TRBV7-9, the J call TRBJ2-7; TRBD1 matches 7 bases. Per the germline V gene, CDR1 is SEHNR and CDR2 is FQNEAQ (reference sequence). This CDR3 has 13 residues. The CDR3 sequence: CASSQTGSYEQYF. The CDR3 DNA is TGCGCCAGCAGCCAGACAGGGTCCTACGAGCAGTACTTC.

V and J are TRBV28 and TRBJ2-5; the match to TRBD2 covers 9 bases. CDR3 length equals 15 residues. Germline lookup yields CDR1 MDHEN and CDR2 SYDVKM. J gave up 5 bases and V 0 bases, and 4 bases lay outside the gene matches. The CDR3 loop is CASSLWAGGDETQYF. CDR3 nucleotides: TGTGCCAGCAGTTTATGGGCGGGGGGGGACGAGACCCAGTACTTC.

The chain is built from TRBV5-1 and TRBJ1-2; 7 bases agree with TRBD1. The germline CDR1 and CDR2 sequences are SGHRS and YFSETQ. The CDR3 contains 11 residues. With 8 bases clipped from V and 6 bases from J, the junction kept 4 bases outside the gene matches. The chain's CDR3 is CASRQGDGYTF. The CDR3 DNA sequence: TGCGCCAGTAGACAGGGCGATGGCTACACCTTC. Variable domain in full (rest from reference TRBV5-1 and TRBJ1-2): KAGVTQTPRYLIKTRGQQVTLSCSPISGHRSVSWYQQTPGQGLQFLFEYFSETQRNKGNFPGRFSGRQFSNSRSEMNVSTLELGDSALYLCASRQGDGYTFGSGTRLTVV.

Remarks on this clone: This likely came from a read error, as a far larger clone is one base away. The sample holds other DNA sequences that translate to the same CDR3. The V gene is TRBV7-2, the J gene TRBJ2-7; 7 nucleotides match TRBD1. Trimming took 5 bases from V and 1 from J; bases not matched to a gene: 2. CDR3 length: 13 amino acids. Germline V CDR1 and CDR2: SGHTA, FQGNSA. The CDR3 nucleotides are TGTGCCAGCAGCCAGACAGGGTCCTACGAGCAGTACTTC. It is translated as CASSQTGSYEQYF.

This clone is labeled hyperexpanded (1% or more). DNA of the CDR3: TGTGCCAGCAGCTTAGTTGGAGACACTAATGAAAAACTGTTTTTT. Translation gives CASSLVGDTNEKLFF. V usage is TRBV7-9 and J usage is TRBJ1-4, with no clear D. V lost 1 base and J lost 2, with 8 bases in between. The CDR3 sequence is 15 residues long. The germline V gene has CDR1 SEHNR and CDR2 FQNEAQ (reference sequence).